This T cell receptor (beta chain) originates from a study of blood T cell repertoires in COVID-19. The overall study: The analysed material was cDNA or gDNA that came from T cells, B-cell-depleted T cells, or PBMCs.

Source study methods: The authors estimated nucleated cell counts from reference gene primer amplification. Only in-frame clones appear in the TCRdb table, and some are missing; sequencing was by immunoSEQ multiplex PCR. V and J calls and clone size are copied from that table; D and trimming were computed from the DNA. Found here are around 400,000 clones, around four fifths of them singletons; the top ten hold about 5%. Deletions cut 5 bases from V and 0 bases from J, with 22 bases between. CDR3 length equals 18 residues. Germline V gene sequence: CDR1 LGHDT, CDR2 YNNKEL (reference sequence). V is TRBV3-1 (or the pseudogene TRBV3-2) and J is TRBJ1-1; the D gene is possibly TRBD1 (6 bases). This receptor was identified in a woman in her fifties or sixties who had recovered from COVID-19. What was sequenced was PBMCs or T cells enriched from blood (not recorded which). Here the CDR3 reads CASSAGPTGKGVNTEAFF. The CDR3 coding sequence is TGTGCCAGCAGCGCAGGCCCAACCGGGAAGGGGGTGAACACTGAAGCTTTCTTT.